Listed below are T cell receptor beta chains from one sample, sequenced in a study of blood T cell repertoires in COVID-19. Generated by immunoSEQ multiplex PCR, the TCRdb table keeps only in-frame clones and is missing some. Of roughly 250,000 clones listed, 75% to 90% are singletons. What was sequenced was PBMCs or T cells enriched from blood (not recorded which). Every receptor here comes from a woman aged 30 to 39 who had recovered from COVID-19. Each CDR3 is given with its conserved first and last residue. The order of the fields is V gene, CDR3 protein.

v_gene: TRBV19
CDR3aa: CASSMWVGAYGYTF

v_gene: TRBV15
CDR3aa: CATSQFTDTQYF

v_gene: TRBV3-1/TRBV3-2
CDR3aa: CASSRLATNEKLFF

v_gene: TRBV4-2
CDR3aa: CASSQVRDIDEQFF

v_gene: TRBV7-9
CDR3aa: CASSPTGGDVKLFF

v_gene: TRBV18
CDR3aa: CASSPTGLDEKLFF

v_gene: TRBV19
CDR3aa: CASSIGDRSWVLYSNQPQHF

v_gene: TRBV11-2
CDR3aa: CASSLGASAYNEQFF

v_gene: TRBV18
CDR3aa: CASSGSGGDYGYTF

v_gene: TRBV27
CDR3aa: CASSFSDSQEAFF

v_gene: TRBV15
CDR3aa: CATSRSTGGDTIYF

v_gene: TRBV10-2
CDR3aa: CASSRGVEAFF

v_gene: TRBV30
CDR3aa: CAWGQAPIIYGYTF

v_gene: TRBV5-4
CDR3aa: CASSLSDERPGYEQYF

v_gene: TRBV28
CDR3aa: CASSSGTGVFGYTF